The rows below give T cell receptor beta chains drawn from one sample of a study of metastatic and nonmetastatic thyroid tumors. Using MiXCR, TCRdb re-called clones from the PCR reads. The sample consists of tens of thousands of clones, about an eighth of them appearing once. The sequenced sample consisted of blood. These TCRs come from a male donor with papillary thyroid cancer or a benign thyroid nodule (not recorded which). Some clones in this sample may be carry-over from other donors' samples. The CDR3 runs from the conserved cysteine through the conserved F or W. Fields, in order: clone size, J gene, D gene, V gene, CDR3 DNA, CDR3 protein. A D gene is named only where the DNA matches it firmly. Clone size appears in some rows only: once, few, many, or a class for an expanded clone.

size: few; J: TRBJ2-5; D: .; V: TRBV6-2/TRBV6-3; DNA: TGTGCCAGCAGTCACTCGAATGGGTTCTGGGAGACCCAGTACTTC; CDR3: CASSHSNGFWETQYF
size: .; J: TRBJ2-1; D: TRBD1; V: TRBV6-5; DNA: TGTGCCAGCAGTTACTCGTACAGGGGGCCCTACAATGAGCAGTTCTTC; CDR3: CASSYSYRGPYNEQFF
size: many; J: TRBJ2-3; D: .; V: TRBV2; DNA: TGTGCCAGCAGTGAGCGTCTACCGAGCACAGATACGCAGTATTTT; CDR3: CASSERLPSTDTQYF
size: once; J: TRBJ2-7; D: .; V: TRBV7-2; DNA: TGTGCCAGCAGCTTAGCGCTGTCTGCTAGCTCCTACGAGCAGTACTTC; CDR3: CASSLALSASSYEQYF
size: many; J: TRBJ1-1; D: .; V: TRBV19; DNA: TGTGCCAGTAGTATCGGGGACCGGCTGAACACTGAAGCTTTCTTT; CDR3: CASSIGDRLNTEAFF
size: many; J: TRBJ1-2; D: .; V: TRBV7-9; DNA: TGTGCCAGCAGAGGTGGTGAAGAATATGGCTACACCTTC; CDR3: CASRGGEEYGYTF
size: many; J: TRBJ2-7; D: TRBD1; V: TRBV7-9; DNA: TGTGCCAGCATGGGGACAGGGTGGAGCGAGCAGTACTTC; CDR3: CASMGTGWSEQYF
size: many; J: TRBJ2-1; D: TRBD1; V: TRBV6-5; DNA: TGTGCCAGCAGTTTACATTTACCGGGACAGGGAAACTACAATGAGCAGTTCTTC; CDR3: CASSLHLPGQGNYNEQFF
size: few; J: TRBJ2-7; D: TRBD2; V: TRBV18; DNA: TGTGCCAGCTCACAGGGGCTAGCGGGAGCCGCGGGCGAGCAGTACTTC; CDR3: CASSQGLAGAAGEQYF
size: many; J: TRBJ2-1; D: .; V: TRBV6-5; DNA: TGTGCCAGCAGTTACGGCTCCTACGATGAGCAGTTCTTC; CDR3: CASSYGSYDEQFF
size: many; J: TRBJ1-4; D: .; V: TRBV7-9; DNA: TGTGCCAGCAGCTTACACGCACCACCAGGCGAACTGTTTTTT; CDR3: CASSLHAPPGELFF
size: many; J: TRBJ1-2; D: TRBD1; V: TRBV19; DNA: TGTGCCAGTAGTACCCTTGACAGGGTAAATGGCTACACCTTC; CDR3: CASSTLDRVNGYTF
size: .; J: TRBJ2-5; D: TRBD2; V: TRBV4-3; DNA: TGCGCCAGCAGCCAAGATCCCCGACTAGCCGTAGAGACCCAGTACTTC; CDR3: CASSQDPRLAVETQYF
size: medium-sized; J: TRBJ1-6; D: TRBD1; V: TRBV27; DNA: TGTGCCAGCAGATCCGGGACAGGTATTTCACCCCTCCACTTT; CDR3: CASRSGTGISPLHF
size: .; J: TRBJ2-5; D: TRBD1; V: TRBV15; DNA: TGTGCCACCAGCATAGATCTTCCGACAGGGGGGGAGACCCAGTACTTC; CDR3: CATSIDLPTGGETQYF
size: many; J: TRBJ1-2; D: TRBD1; V: TRBV5-6; DNA: TGTGCCAGCAGAGGACAGGGACCCGGCGGGGGCTACACCTTC; CDR3: CASRGQGPGGGYTF
size: few; J: TRBJ2-1; D: TRBD2; V: TRBV27; DNA: TGTGCCAGCGGTAAACTAGCGGGATTTAGGTTTGGTGAGCAGTTCTTC; CDR3: CASGKLAGFRFGEQFF
size: many; J: TRBJ1-6; D: .; V: TRBV28; DNA: TGTGCCAGCAGCCCAAACTGGGAGGTTGATTCACCCCTCCACTTT; CDR3: CASSPNWEVDSPLHF
size: many; J: TRBJ2-2; D: TRBD1; V: TRBV6-1; DNA: TGTGCCAGCAGTGAGTCGTTTCTGGGACAGGTCAACACCGGGGAGCTGTTTTTT; CDR3: CASSESFLGQVNTGELFF
size: many; J: TRBJ2-3; D: .; V: TRBV6-1; DNA: TGTGCCAGCAAGTTCCATGATCAGCGGGATACGCAGTATTTT; CDR3: CASKFHDQRDTQYF
size: many; J: TRBJ2-3; D: .; V: TRBV10-3; DNA: TGTGCCATCAGTGAGTCGTTAGGGGGGGCAGATACGCAGTATTTT; CDR3: CAISESLGGADTQYF
size: many; J: TRBJ1-1; D: TRBD1; V: TRBV7-3; DNA: TGTGCCAGCAGCCGACAGGGAGGGACTGAAGCTTTCTTT; CDR3: CASSRQGGTEAFF
size: .; J: TRBJ2-3; D: .; V: TRBV28; DNA: TGTGCCAGCAGTCGCATTTGGGGATTCGGGGATACTCAGTATTTT; CDR3: CASSRIWGFGDTQYF
size: medium-sized; J: TRBJ2-7; D: .; V: TRBV6-1; DNA: TGTGCCAGCAGTAGCGGACATGCCGACGAGCAGTACTTC; CDR3: CASSSGHADEQYF
size: many; J: TRBJ2-3; D: .; V: TRBV6-6; DNA: TGTGCCAGCAGTTTACTCGAATGGGGGGCTAGCACAGATACGCAGTATTTT; CDR3: CASSLLEWGASTDTQYF
size: .; J: TRBJ1-2; D: .; V: TRBV18; DNA: TGTGCCAGCTCACTCACTGCGGGAAACTATGGCTACACCTTC; CDR3: CASSLTAGNYGYTF
size: many; J: TRBJ1-4; D: .; V: TRBV9; DNA: TGTGCCAGCAGCTCATTCGGGGGGGCTAATGAAAAACTGTTTTTT; CDR3: CASSSFGGANEKLFF
size: medium-sized; J: TRBJ1-2; D: .; V: TRBV6-1; DNA: TGTGCCAGCAGAGGACCACAGGACCCCCGAGGCTACACCTTC; CDR3: CASRGPQDPRGYTF
size: many; J: TRBJ2-3; D: .; V: TRBV15; DNA: TGTGCCACCAGCAACAGAGAAACAGATACGCAGTATTTT; CDR3: CATSNRETDTQYF